A single sample gave rise to the 10 T cell receptor beta chains below, sequenced in a study of beta chain features in type 1 diabetes (dated by TCRdb to the late 2010s). Study-wide conclusions, independent of this receptor: In all four CD4+ subsets, TCRB CDR3 length was moderately but significantly shorter in type 1 diabetes patients.

The method was the immunoSEQ multiplex PCR assay. The High Capacity cDNA Reverse Transcription Kit was used to reverse transcribe all of the isolated RNA, meaning that expressed TCRB transcripts were what got sequenced. Held by TCRdb, this immuneACCESS table contains in-frame sequences only and omits some clones. Under half of the omission traces to an unresolved V gene where checked; the cause of the rest is unknown. Counted in this sample were 250,000 to 300,000 clones; 13% to 15% of them appeared once. The top ten hold less than 0.02% of the sample. Which antigens these TCRs recognize remains unknown. Material: naive CD4+ T cells from blood. The cell subset or site label of this sample denotes: true naive CD4+ T cells. All receptors come from a man aged 30 to 45 with type 1 diabetes.

The chain couples TRBV6-5 to TRBJ2-5, with 10 bases matching TRBD2. Trimming at V came to 7 bases and at J to 5 bases, leaving 4 bases not matched to a gene. The CDR3 has 13 amino acids. The germline gives CDR1 MNHEY, CDR2 SVGAGI. CDR3 nucleotides: TGTGCCAGCACTAGCGGGAGTTGGGAGACCCAGTACTTC. Translated: CASTSGSWETQYF.

The J gene is TRBJ2-1, the V gene TRBV28; 8 bases align to TRBD2. The V segment lost 7 bases and the J segment 4 bases; nucleotides outside the gene matches: 9. This CDR3 contains 15 residues. Germline lookup yields CDR1 MDHEN and CDR2 SYDVKM. The chain's CDR3 is CASNGGGLGYNEQFF. Here the CDR3 DNA reads TGTGCCAGCAACGGGGGGGGATTGGGGTACAATGAGCAGTTCTTC.

The chain employs TRBV5-1 and TRBJ2-5, with 13 nucleotides matching TRBD2. CDR1 and CDR2 (germline): SGHRS, YFSETQ. The CDR3 length is 17 residues. V shed 5 bases and J 0 bases; nucleotides not matched to a gene: 7. The CDR3 region has the DNA TGCGCCAGCAGTACGGGACTAGCGGGATCATACCAAGAGACCCAGTACTTC. This codes for CASSTGLAGSYQETQYF.

The chain recombines TRBV28 with TRBJ2-7; D may be TRBD2 (5 bases). The CDR3 has 15 residues. Trimming left V 5 bases short and J 0 bases short, with 14 bases between. Per germline, CDR1 MDHEN and CDR2 SYDVKM. The CDR3, as DNA: TGTGCCAGCAGTCTCTTGGACTCGAGCTCCTACGAGCAGTACTTC. This translates into CASSLLDSSSYEQYF.

This CDR3 is CASSTSGNTDTQYF. The DNA for the CDR3 is TGTGCCAGCAGTACTAGCGGGAACACAGATACGCAGTATTTT. The rearrangement links TRBV6-1 to TRBJ2-3, with TRBD2 matching 10 bases. Trimming took 5 bases from V and 2 from J; bases not matched to a gene: 1. The CDR3 loop spans 14 amino acids. CDR1 and CDR2 from the germline V gene are MNHNS and SASEGT.

This clone was detected a few times. The chain's CDR3 is CASSHRWTGASDTQYF. The CDR3 DNA is TGCGCCAGCAGCCACCGATGGACAGGGGCCTCAGATACGCAGTATTTT. This chain uses TRBV4-3 with TRBJ2-3; 9 positions agree with TRBD1. The length of the CDR3 is 16 residues. J gave up 4 bases and V 3 bases, and 8 bases lay outside the gene matches. Germline CDR1 and CDR2: LGHNA and YSLEER.

This chain joins TRBV14 and TRBJ2-5; 10 bases are a match to TRBD2. The ends lost 4 bases at V and 5 bases at J; junction bases unmatched: 10. CDR1 SGHDN and CDR2 FVKESK come from the germline V gene. The CDR3 has 16 amino acids. The DNA of the CDR3 is TGTGCCAGCAGCCCGCCAGCGGGAGGGCCATATGAGACCCAGTACTTC. It specifies CASSPPAGGPYETQYF. Drawing the rest from reference TRBV14 and TRBJ2-5, the complete variable domain is EAGVTQFPSHSVIEKGQTVTLRCDPISGHDNLYWYRRVMGKEIKFLLHFVKESKQDESGMPNNRFLAERTGGTYSTLKVQPAELEDSGVYFCASSPPAGGPYETQYFGPGTRLLVL.

This rearrangement joins TRBV7-9 to TRBJ2-1, with 8 nucleotides matching TRBD2. Germline V gene data show CDR1 as SEHNR and CDR2 as FQNEAQ (reference sequence). Trimming took 7 bases from V and 2 from J; bases not matched to a gene: 7. The CDR3 has 15 amino acids. The DNA of the CDR3 is TGTGCCAGCACCTATCGGGGGGGCCCCTACAATGAGCAGTTCTTC. Translating it yields CASTYRGGPYNEQFF. The variable domain in full, completed from reference TRBV7-9 and TRBJ2-1, reads DTGVSQNPRHKITKRGQNVTFRCDPISEHNRLYWYRQTLGQGPEFLTYFQNEAQLEKSRLLSDRFSAERPKGSFSTLEIQRTEQGDSAMYLCASTYRGGPYNEQFFGPGTRLTVL.

This clone was counted a few times. Other nucleotide sequences from this sample produce the same CDR3. The chain is built from TRBV28 and TRBJ2-3; no definite D call. V was shortened by 7 bases and J by 2 bases, with 7 bases between the two germline ends. The CDR3 sequence is 12 residues long. Per the germline V gene, CDR1 is MDHEN and CDR2 is SYDVKM. The CDR3 loop is CASKSSTDTQYF. Here the CDR3 DNA reads TGTGCCAGCAAGAGCTCCACAGATACGCAGTATTTT.

This clone was found a few times. The V and J genes are TRBV7-6 and TRBJ2-5; D not certain. The germline V and J ends were trimmed by 0 bases and 5 bases, with 10 bases remaining between them. CDR1 is SGHVS, CDR2 FNYEAQ, per germline. The CDR3 spans 14 residues. The CDR3 coding sequence is TGTGCCAGCAGCTTAGCGAGAGGCGATGAGACCCAGTACTTC. It codes for CASSLARGDETQYF.